The sequence of this T cell receptor (beta chain) was determined in a study of cytomegalovirus exposure and HLA in healthy donors. About the study: Unique TCR beta sequences numbering some 110 million came from approximately 180 million T cells in an earlier analysis. Study findings and constraints: Only CMV serostatus was available as immune exposure information.

Germline V gives CDR1 LGHNA, CDR2 YSLEER. This CDR3 contains 18 residues. V lost 0 bases, J lost 3 bases, and 9 bases stayed unmatched. Details on this clone: Its antigen is still unknown.

In the PCR, 60 Vbeta and 13 Jbeta primers were used. Libraries were prepared by immunoSEQ multiplex PCR; TCRdb keeps only in-frame clonotypes and omits some of them. Seen here are 90,000 to 140,000 clones, 76% observed once, and the top ten hold 8.2%. The chain links TRBV4-3 to TRBJ2-7; the match to TRBD2 covers 12 bases. This TCR was recovered from a man between 40 and 49 years old in good health and CMV-seropositive. Sequenced material: PBMCs. CDR3 in amino acids: CASSQDRATSGGNYEQYF. For the CDR3, the DNA is TGCGCCAGCAGCCAAGATCGGGCCACTAGCGGGGGGAACTACGAGCAGTACTTC.